The 21 T cell receptor beta chains reported below all come from one sample, sequenced in a study of CD8 T cells in Susac syndrome. Random hexamers were used to reverse transcribe roughly 0.5 to 1 ug of RNA. MiXCR was run by TCRdb on the immunoSEQ multiplex PCR reads, yielding one entry per CDR3 protein. The data hold approximately 80,000 distinct CDR3 sequences, with approximately 93% observed a single time. Specimen: CD8+ T cells from PBMCs. These receptors came from a human donor with Susac syndrome.

The V gene is TRBV3-1, the J gene TRBJ2-2; perhaps TRBD2 as D (5 bases). The CDR3 totals 17 residues. V was pared by 3 bases and J by 3 bases, with 17 bases between. Per germline, CDR1 LGHDT and CDR2 YNNKEL (reference sequence). DNA for the CDR3: TGTGCCAGCAGCCAGGAATTCCAACTAGGCGACACCGGGGAGCTGTTTTTT. It yields the protein CASSQEFQLGDTGELFF.

The DNA of the CDR3 is TGTGCCAGCAGCGTAGCTAGCGGGGCGCAAGAGACCCAGTACTTC. Translation gives CASSVASGAQETQYF. The genes are TRBV9 and TRBJ2-5, with 9 bases fitting TRBD2. The CDR3 is made up of 15 amino acids. From germline, CDR1 is SGDLS and CDR2 YYNGEE. V gave up 0 bases and J gave up 2 bases; unmatched junction bases: 2.

The V gene is TRBV7-9, the J gene TRBJ2-3; D possibly matches TRBD1 or TRBD2 (5 bases each). V lost 10 bases and J lost 0, with 8 bases in between. Germline V CDR1 and CDR2: SEHNR, FQNEAQ (reference sequence). The CDR3 contains 12 residues. CDR3 loop: CAMGESTDTQYF. The CDR3 nucleotides read TGTGCCATGGGGGAAAGCACAGATACGCAGTATTTT.

This clonotype has only one observation. This chain links TRBV27 with TRBJ2-1; TRBD2 aligns across 7 bases. The junction had 9 bases not matched to a gene; V was cut back by 10 bases and J by 0 bases. Germline V gives CDR1 MNHEY, CDR2 SMNVEV (reference sequence). The CDR3 runs to 15 residues. The CDR3, as DNA: TGTGCCACCGCCCCGGGCGGGGGCTCCTACAATGAGCAGTTCTTC. Its protein is CATAPGGGSYNEQFF.

The gene calls are TRBV10-3 and TRBJ2-7; either TRBD1 or TRBD2 may supply D (5 bases each). Germline CDR1 and CDR2: ENHRY and SYGVKD. The CDR3 totals 15 residues. The V and J ends lost 9 bases and 2 bases respectively, with 20 bases between them. CDR3 sequence (DNA): TGTGCCATTGTCGAAGGCCGGGACGGGACCTACGAGCAGTACTTC. Translation gives CAIVEGRDGTYEQYF.

The rearrangement joins TRBV5-4 to TRBJ1-5; the D is unclear. From germline, CDR1 is SGHNT and CDR2 YYREEE (reference sequence). V lost 2 bases, J lost 5 bases, and 11 bases lay in between. This CDR3 spans 14 amino acids. The DNA of the CDR3 is TGTGCCAGCAGCTTCCGAGGAGCCGATCAGCCCCAGCATTTT. It codes for CASSFRGADQPQHF.

The chain combines TRBV7-9 with TRBJ1-1; D unclear. The V end was cut by 5 bases, the J end by 1 base, with 5 bases between. Germline V lookup: CDR1 SEHNR, CDR2 FQNEAQ (reference sequence). CDR3 length: 12 residues. The chain's CDR3 is CASSPPNTEAFF. The CDR3 DNA is TGTGCCAGCAGCCCCCCGAACACTGAAGCTTTCTTT.

This chain connects TRBV4-3 to TRBJ2-6; 8 nucleotides line up with TRBD1. Germline V CDR1 and CDR2: LGHNA, YSLEER. There are 17 residues in the CDR3. Trimming took 3 bases from V and 0 from J; bases not matched to a gene: 4. The CDR3 reads CASSQPGQDSGANVLTF. DNA of the CDR3: TGCGCCAGCAGCCAGCCGGGACAGGACTCTGGGGCCAACGTCCTGACTTTC.

The chain carries TRBV19 and TRBJ2-7, with D possibly being TRBD2 (5 bases). Germline V gene lookup returns CDR1 LNHDA and CDR2 SQIVND (reference sequence). This CDR3 has 12 residues. V dropped 6 bases and J dropped 3 bases, with 9 bases sitting between them. The CDR3 DNA follows: TGTGCCAGTAGCCCGGACTTCTACGAGCAGTACTTC. Its protein product is CASSPDFYEQYF.

This sequence joins TRBV2 and TRBJ2-6, with D uncertain. This CDR3 has 15 residues. Trimming took 7 bases from V and 0 from J, leaving 10 bases between them. Germline CDR1 is SNHLY and CDR2 is FYNNEI. CDR3 sequence (DNA): TGTGCCAGCAAGGAGCATCCCTCTGGGGCCAACGTCCTGACTTTC. Translated: CASKEHPSGANVLTF. The complete variable domain, with remaining parts taken from reference TRBV2 and TRBJ2-6, reads EPEVTQTPSHQVTQMGQEVILRCVPISNHLYFYWYRQILGQKVEFLVSFYNNEISEKSEIFDDQFSVERPDGSNFTLKIRSTKLEDSAMYFCASKEHPSGANVLTFGAGSRLTVL.

The CDR3 region has the DNA TGTGCCAGCATGGGGGGCGAATACGAGCAGTACTTC. It is translated as CASMGGEYEQYF. The chain joins TRBV27 to TRBJ2-7; the D call may be TRBD1 or TRBD2 (6 bases each). There are 12 residues in the CDR3. Germline-derived CDR1 and CDR2 are MNHEY and SMNVEV (reference sequence). V dropped 7 bases and J dropped 4 bases, with 11 bases sitting between them.

The CDR3 sequence is CASSLQGPGDYGYTF. In nucleotides, the CDR3 is TGTGCCAGTAGTTTACAAGGACCGGGCGACTATGGCTACACCTTC. The chain links TRBV19 to TRBJ1-2; D not certain. The germline V gene has CDR1 LNHDA and CDR2 SQIVND (reference sequence). The CDR3 is 15 amino acids. V lost 5 bases, J lost 3 bases, and 16 bases lay in between.

V and J are TRBV9 and TRBJ2-5, with 10 nucleotides matching TRBD1. Trimming cost V 3 bases and J 4 bases; bases outside gene matches: 6. The CDR3 runs to 15 residues. CDR1 SGDLS and CDR2 YYNGEE come from the germline V gene. CDR3 residues: CASSAPTGGGETQYF. CDR3 DNA: TGTGCCAGCAGCGCTCCGACAGGGGGCGGAGAGACCCAGTACTTC.

The V and J genes are TRBV29-1 and TRBJ1-6; D unclear. Germline-derived CDR1 and CDR2 are SQVTM and ANQGSEA. V shed 7 bases and J shed 10 bases, with 11 bases lying between them. The CDR3 is 11 amino acids. The CDR3 nucleotides read TGCAGCGCGGGGAGGGTCTCACCCCTCCACTTT. Protein sequence: CSAGRVSPLHF.

In its sample, this clonotype was seen once. The chain joins TRBV6-2 or TRBV6-3 to TRBJ1-1; 7 bases map to TRBD1. This CDR3 is built from 19 residues. V was pared by 4 bases and J by 5 bases, with 22 bases of the junction left unmatched. Germline-derived CDR1 and CDR2 are MNHEY and SVGEGT. This CDR3 is CASSFPHFPDRPRGTEAFF. The DNA of the CDR3 is TGTGCCAGCAGTTTTCCCCACTTTCCGGACAGGCCGCGTGGTACTGAAGCTTTCTTT.

The chain carries TRBV9 and TRBJ2-6; 11 nucleotides match TRBD1. This CDR3 contains 17 residues. V was pared by 6 bases and J by 1 base, with 6 bases of the junction left unmatched. Germline V CDR1 and CDR2: SGDLS, YYNGEE. The CDR3 DNA sequence: TGTGCCAGCATCGGCCGGGACAGGGGGTCTGGGGCCAACGTCCTGACTTTC. Its translation is CASIGRDRGSGANVLTF.

CDR3 DNA: TGTGCCAGCACCGGGACTAGCGGGGGGCGAGACAATGAGCAGTTCTTC. It is translated as CASTGTSGGRDNEQFF. The V call is TRBV9, the J call TRBJ2-1, with 15 positions matching TRBD2. Trimming took 6 bases from V and 5 from J; bases not matched to a gene: 6. CDR1 SGDLS and CDR2 YYNGEE come from the germline V gene. The CDR3 consists of 16 residues.

The J gene is TRBJ2-1, the V gene TRBV6-2 or TRBV6-3; 11 bases map to TRBD2. The CDR3 has 14 residues. V was pared by 10 bases and J by 2 bases, with 4 bases of the junction left unmatched. Germline CDR1 reads MNHEY; CDR2 reads SVGEGT. The CDR3 DNA reads TGTGCCACCTTAGCGGGGGGGGCCTACAATGAGCAGTTCTTC. Amino acids: CATLAGGAYNEQFF.

The CDR3 DNA follows: TGTGCCAGCAGGTACCGATACGGGGGCGAGCAGTACTTC. Translation: CASRYRYGGEQYF. This rearrangement joins TRBV6-5 to TRBJ2-7; D perhaps matches TRBD2 (6 bases). The ends were cut back, 6 bases at V and 6 bases at J, with 15 bases in the middle. Germline assignment: CDR1 MNHEY and CDR2 SVGAGI. The CDR3 is 13 amino acids.

V gene TRBV27 combines with J gene TRBJ2-1; D is unresolved. The CDR3 has 13 amino acids. V lost 2 bases to trimming and J lost 3 bases, with 5 bases between them. Germline V gene lookup returns CDR1 MNHEY and CDR2 SMNVEV (reference sequence). CDR3 sequence: CASSLRSYNEQFF. CDR3 coding DNA: TGTGCCAGCAGTTTACGGAGCTACAATGAGCAGTTCTTC.

The CDR3 DNA sequence: TGTGCCAGCAGCAAGGGACAGGGTCTCTCCTACGAGCAGTACTTC. It is translated as CASSKGQGLSYEQYF. This rearrangement joins TRBV9 to TRBJ2-7, with TRBD1 matching over 9 bases. Per germline, CDR1 SGDLS and CDR2 YYNGEE. CDR3 length: 15 residues. V dropped 4 bases and J dropped 0; count of bases not matched to a gene: 5. Filled out from reference TRBV9 and TRBJ2-7, the complete variable domain reads DSGVTQTPKHLITATGQRVTLRCSPRSGDLSVYWYQQSLDQGLQFLIQYYNGEERAKGNILERFSAQQFPDLHSELNLSSLELGDSALYFCASSKGQGLSYEQYFGPGTRLTVT.